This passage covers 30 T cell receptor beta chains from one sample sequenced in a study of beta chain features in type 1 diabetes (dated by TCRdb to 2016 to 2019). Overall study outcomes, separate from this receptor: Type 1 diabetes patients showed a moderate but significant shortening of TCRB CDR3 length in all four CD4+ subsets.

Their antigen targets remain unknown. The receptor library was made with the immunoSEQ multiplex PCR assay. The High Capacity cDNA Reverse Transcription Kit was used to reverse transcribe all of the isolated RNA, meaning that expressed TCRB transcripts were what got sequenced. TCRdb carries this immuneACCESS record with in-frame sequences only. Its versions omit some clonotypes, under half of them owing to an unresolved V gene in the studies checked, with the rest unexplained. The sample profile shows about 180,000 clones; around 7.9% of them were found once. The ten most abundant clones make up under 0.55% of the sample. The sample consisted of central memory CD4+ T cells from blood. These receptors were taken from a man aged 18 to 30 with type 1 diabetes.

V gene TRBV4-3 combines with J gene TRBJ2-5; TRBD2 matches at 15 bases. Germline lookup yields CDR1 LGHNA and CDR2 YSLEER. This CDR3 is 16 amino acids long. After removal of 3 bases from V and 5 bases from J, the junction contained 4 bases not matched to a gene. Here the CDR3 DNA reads TGCGCCAGCAGCCAGGGACTAGCGGGGGGCCCGGAGACCCAGTACTTC. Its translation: CASSQGLAGGPETQYF.

The CDR3, as DNA: TGCGCCAGCAGCACCGGACAGGGCTCAGATACGCAGTATTTT. It translates to CASSTGQGSDTQYF. The chain is built from TRBV5-1 and TRBJ2-3; 8 bases map to TRBD1. Germline V gene lookup returns CDR1 SGHRS and CDR2 YFSETQ. The CDR3 spans 14 residues. Unmatched junction bases numbered 5, after V lost 4 bases and J lost 4 bases. Full variable domain (outside the CDR3, taken from reference TRBV5-1 and TRBJ2-3): KAGVTQTPRYLIKTRGQQVTLSCSPISGHRSVSWYQQTPGQGLQFLFEYFSETQRNKGNFPGRFSGRQFSNSRSEMNVSTLELGDSALYLCASSTGQGSDTQYFGPGTRLTVL.

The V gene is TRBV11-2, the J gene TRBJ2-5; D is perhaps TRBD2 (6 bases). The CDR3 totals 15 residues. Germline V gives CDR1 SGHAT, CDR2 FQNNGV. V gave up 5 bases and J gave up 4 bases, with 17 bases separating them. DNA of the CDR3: TGTGCCAGCAGCCCTAAAGGGGACTTCTTAGAGACCCAGTACTTC. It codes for CASSPKGDFLETQYF.

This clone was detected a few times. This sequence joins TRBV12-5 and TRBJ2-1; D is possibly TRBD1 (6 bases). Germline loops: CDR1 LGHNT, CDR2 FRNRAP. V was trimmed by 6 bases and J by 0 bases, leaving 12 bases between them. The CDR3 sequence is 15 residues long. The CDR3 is CASGSGQSSYNEQFF. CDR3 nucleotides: TGTGCTAGTGGCAGTGGACAGAGCTCCTACAATGAGCAGTTCTTC. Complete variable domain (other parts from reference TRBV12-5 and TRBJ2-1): DARVTQTPRHKVTEMGQEVTMRCQPILGHNTVFWYRQTMMQGLELLAYFRNRAPLDDSGMPKDRFSAEMPDATLATLKIQPSEPRDSAVYFCASGSGQSSYNEQFFGPGTRLTVL.

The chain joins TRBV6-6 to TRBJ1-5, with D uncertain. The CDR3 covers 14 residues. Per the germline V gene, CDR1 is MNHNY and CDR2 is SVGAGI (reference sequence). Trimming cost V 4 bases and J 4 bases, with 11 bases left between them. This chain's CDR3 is CASSSDHKNQPQHF. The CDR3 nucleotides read TGTGCCAGCAGTTCCGATCACAAAAATCAGCCCCAGCATTTT.

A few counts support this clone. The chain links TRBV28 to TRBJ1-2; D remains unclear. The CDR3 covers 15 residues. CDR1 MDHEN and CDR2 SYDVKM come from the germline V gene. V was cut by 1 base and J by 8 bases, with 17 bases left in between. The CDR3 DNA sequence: TGTGCCAGCAGTTTATTACCCCGGCGGGCTAGGGGCTACACCTTC. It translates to CASSLLPRRARGYTF.

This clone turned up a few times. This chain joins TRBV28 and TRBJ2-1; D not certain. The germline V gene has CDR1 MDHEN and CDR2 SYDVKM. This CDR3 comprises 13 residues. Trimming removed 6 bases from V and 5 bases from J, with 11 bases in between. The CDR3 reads CASRRDLHNEQFF. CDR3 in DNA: TGTGCCAGCAGACGCGATCTCCACAATGAGCAGTTCTTC.

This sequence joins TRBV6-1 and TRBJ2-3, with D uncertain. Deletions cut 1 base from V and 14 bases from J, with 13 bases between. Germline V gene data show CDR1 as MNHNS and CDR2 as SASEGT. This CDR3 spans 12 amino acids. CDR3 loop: CASSEGDLNGYF. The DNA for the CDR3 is TGTGCCAGCAGTGAAGGCGACTTAAATGGGTATTTT.

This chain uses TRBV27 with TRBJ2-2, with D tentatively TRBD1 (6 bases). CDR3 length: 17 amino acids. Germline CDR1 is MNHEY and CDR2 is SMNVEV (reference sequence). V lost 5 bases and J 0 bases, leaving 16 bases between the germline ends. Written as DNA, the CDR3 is TGTGCCAGCAGTAGGTACGGGACATCGACGAACACCGGGGAGCTGTTTTTT. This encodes CASSRYGTSTNTGELFF.

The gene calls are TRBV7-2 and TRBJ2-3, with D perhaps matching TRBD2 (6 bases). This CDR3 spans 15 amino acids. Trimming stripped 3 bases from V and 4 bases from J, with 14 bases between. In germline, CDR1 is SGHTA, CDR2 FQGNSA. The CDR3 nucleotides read TGTGCCAGCAGCTTTGGCGGGGCTGGCGCAGATACGCAGTATTTT. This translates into CASSFGGAGADTQYF.

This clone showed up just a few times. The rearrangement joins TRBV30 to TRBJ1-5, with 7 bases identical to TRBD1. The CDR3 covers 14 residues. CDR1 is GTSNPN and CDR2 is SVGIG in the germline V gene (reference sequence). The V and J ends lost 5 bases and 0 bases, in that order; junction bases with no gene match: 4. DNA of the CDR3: TGTGCCTGGTCAGGGACAGATAGCAATCAGCCCCAGCATTTT. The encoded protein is CAWSGTDSNQPQHF.

The CDR3 DNA reads TGTGCCAGCAGCTTAAATGGGAGACAGCCCCAGCATTTT. This translates into CASSLNGRQPQHF. The rearrangement joins TRBV7-8 to TRBJ1-5, with D unclear. The CDR3 contains 13 residues. The germline V and J ends were trimmed by 2 bases and 7 bases, with 9 bases remaining between them. Germline assignment: CDR1 SGHVS and CDR2 FQNEAQ.

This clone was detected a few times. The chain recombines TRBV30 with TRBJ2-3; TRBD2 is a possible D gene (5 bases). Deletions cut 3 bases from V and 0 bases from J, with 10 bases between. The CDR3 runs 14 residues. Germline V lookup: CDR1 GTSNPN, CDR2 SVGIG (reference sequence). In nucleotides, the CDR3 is TGTGCCTGGAGAGAGGGATTGAGCACAGATACGCAGTATTTT. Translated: CAWREGLSTDTQYF.

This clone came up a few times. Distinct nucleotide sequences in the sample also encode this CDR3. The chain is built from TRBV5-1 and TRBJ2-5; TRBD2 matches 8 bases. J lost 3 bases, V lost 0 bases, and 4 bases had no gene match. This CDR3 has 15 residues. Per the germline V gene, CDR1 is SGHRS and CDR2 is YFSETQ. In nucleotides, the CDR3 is TGCGCCAGCAGCTTGGGAACTAGCGGTGAAGAGACCCAGTACTTC. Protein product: CASSLGTSGEETQYF.

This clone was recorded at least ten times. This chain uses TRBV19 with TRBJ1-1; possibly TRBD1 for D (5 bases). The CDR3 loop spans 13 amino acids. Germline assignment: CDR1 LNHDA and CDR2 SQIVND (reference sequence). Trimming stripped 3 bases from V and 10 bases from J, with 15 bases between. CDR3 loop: CASSIASPQGAFF. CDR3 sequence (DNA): TGTGCCAGTAGTATCGCATCACCCCAGGGAGCTTTCTTT.

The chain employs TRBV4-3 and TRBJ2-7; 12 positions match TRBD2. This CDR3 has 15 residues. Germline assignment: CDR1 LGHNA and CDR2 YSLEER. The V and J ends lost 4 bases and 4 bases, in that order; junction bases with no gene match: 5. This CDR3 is CASSRGLAGLYEQYF. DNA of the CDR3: TGCGCCAGCAGCCGCGGACTAGCGGGGTTATACGAGCAGTACTTC.

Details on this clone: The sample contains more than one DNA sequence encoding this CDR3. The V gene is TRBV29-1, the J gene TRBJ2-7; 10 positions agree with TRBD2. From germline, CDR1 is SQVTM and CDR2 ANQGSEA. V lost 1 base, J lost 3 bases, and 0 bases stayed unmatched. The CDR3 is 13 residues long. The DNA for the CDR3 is TGCAGCGTTGAAGCTAGCGGGAGCTACGAGCAGTACTTC. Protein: CSVEASGSYEQYF.

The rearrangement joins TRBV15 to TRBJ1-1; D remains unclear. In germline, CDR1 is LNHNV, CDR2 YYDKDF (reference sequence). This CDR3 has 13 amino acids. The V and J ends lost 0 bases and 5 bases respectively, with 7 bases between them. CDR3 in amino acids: CATSRERGTEAFF. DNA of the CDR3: TGTGCCACCAGCAGAGAGCGAGGGACTGAAGCTTTCTTT.

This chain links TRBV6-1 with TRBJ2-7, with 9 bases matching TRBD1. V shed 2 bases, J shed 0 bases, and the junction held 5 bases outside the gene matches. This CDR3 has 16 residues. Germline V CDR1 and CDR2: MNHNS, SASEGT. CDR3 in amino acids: CASSEPSDRGSYEQYF. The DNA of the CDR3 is TGTGCCAGCAGTGAACCCTCGGACAGGGGCTCCTACGAGCAGTACTTC.

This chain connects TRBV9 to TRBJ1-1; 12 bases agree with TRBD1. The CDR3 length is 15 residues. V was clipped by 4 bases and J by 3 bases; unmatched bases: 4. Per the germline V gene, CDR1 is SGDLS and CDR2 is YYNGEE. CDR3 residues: CASSTRDRGHTEAFF. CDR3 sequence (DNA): TGTGCCAGCAGCACAAGGGACAGGGGGCACACTGAAGCTTTCTTT.

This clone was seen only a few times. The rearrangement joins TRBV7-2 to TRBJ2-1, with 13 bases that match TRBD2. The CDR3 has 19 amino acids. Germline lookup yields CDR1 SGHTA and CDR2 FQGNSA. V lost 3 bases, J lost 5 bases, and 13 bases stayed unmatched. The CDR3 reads CASSFSRPGLAGRDNEQFF. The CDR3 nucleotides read TGTGCCAGCAGCTTTTCCAGGCCGGGACTAGCGGGGAGGGACAATGAGCAGTTCTTC.

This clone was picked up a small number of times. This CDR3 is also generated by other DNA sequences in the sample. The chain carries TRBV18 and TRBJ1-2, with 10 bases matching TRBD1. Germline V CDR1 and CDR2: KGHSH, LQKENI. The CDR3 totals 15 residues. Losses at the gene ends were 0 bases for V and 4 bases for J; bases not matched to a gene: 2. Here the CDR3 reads CASSPPGQGTYGYTF. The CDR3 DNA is TGTGCCAGCTCACCACCGGGACAGGGGACCTATGGCTACACCTTC.

The CDR3 coding sequence is TGTGCCTGGAGTGCGTTTTTCCGAGGTGAAGCTTTCTTT. Its translation is CAWSAFFRGEAFF. The V call is TRBV30, the J call TRBJ1-1; no firm D call. The germline V gene encodes CDR1 GTSNPN and CDR2 SVGIG (reference sequence). V dropped 1 base and J dropped 7 bases, with 13 bases sitting between them. The CDR3 loop spans 13 amino acids.

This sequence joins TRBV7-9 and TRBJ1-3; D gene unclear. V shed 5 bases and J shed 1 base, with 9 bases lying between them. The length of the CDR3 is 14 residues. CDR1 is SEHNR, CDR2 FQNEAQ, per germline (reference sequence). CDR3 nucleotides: TGTGCCAGCAGCCTGGCCCAGTCTGGAAACACCATATATTTT. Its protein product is CASSLAQSGNTIYF.

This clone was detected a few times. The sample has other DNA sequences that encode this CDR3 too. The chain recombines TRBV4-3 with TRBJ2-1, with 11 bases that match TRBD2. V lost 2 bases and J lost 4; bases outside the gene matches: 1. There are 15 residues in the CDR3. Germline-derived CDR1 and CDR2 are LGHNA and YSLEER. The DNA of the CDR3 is TGCGCCAGCAGCCAACCTAGCGGGGGGTACAATGAGCAGTTCTTC. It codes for CASSQPSGGYNEQFF.

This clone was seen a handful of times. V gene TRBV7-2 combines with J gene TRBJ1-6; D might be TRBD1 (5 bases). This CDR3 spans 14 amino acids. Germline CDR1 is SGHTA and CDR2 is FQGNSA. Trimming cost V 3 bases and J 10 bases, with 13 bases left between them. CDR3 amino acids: CASSFGGFESPLHF. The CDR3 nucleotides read TGTGCCAGCAGCTTCGGGGGTTTTGAATCACCCCTCCACTTT.

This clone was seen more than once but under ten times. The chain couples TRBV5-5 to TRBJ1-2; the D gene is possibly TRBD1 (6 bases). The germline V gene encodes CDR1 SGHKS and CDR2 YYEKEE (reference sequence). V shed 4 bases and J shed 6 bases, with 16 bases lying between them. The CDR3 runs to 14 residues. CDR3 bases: TGTGCCAGCAGCCTGAGTAGACAGGCTGATGGCTACACCTTC. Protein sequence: CASSLSRQADGYTF.

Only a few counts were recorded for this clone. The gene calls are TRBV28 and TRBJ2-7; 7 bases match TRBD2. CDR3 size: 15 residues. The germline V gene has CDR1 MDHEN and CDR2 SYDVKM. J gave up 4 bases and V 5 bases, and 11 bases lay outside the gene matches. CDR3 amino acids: CASSPREGFGYEQYF. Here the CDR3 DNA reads TGTGCCAGCAGTCCCAGGGAGGGGTTTGGGTACGAGCAGTACTTC.

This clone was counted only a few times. DNA of the CDR3: TGTGCCAGCAGCTCGGGACAGGGCTCTGGAAACACCATATATTTT. This gives the protein CASSSGQGSGNTIYF. V usage is TRBV7-9 and J usage is TRBJ1-3; 9 bases map to TRBD1. Looked up from germline, CDR1 is SEHNR and CDR2 is FQNEAQ (reference sequence). Germline trimming cut 4 bases from V and 0 bases from J; bases unmatched to any gene: 1. This CDR3 contains 15 residues.

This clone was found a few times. The CDR3 loop reads CASSQDGGFWRGYTF. The DNA of the CDR3 is TGTGCCAGCAGCCAAGATGGAGGGTTTTGGCGTGGCTACACCTTC. This rearrangement joins TRBV14 to TRBJ1-2; D is ambiguous. Germline CDR1 reads SGHDN; CDR2 reads FVKESK. This CDR3 is 15 amino acids long. The V end was cut by 0 bases, the J end by 7 bases, with 15 bases between. Complete variable domain (other parts from reference TRBV14 and TRBJ1-2): EAGVTQFPSHSVIEKGQTVTLRCDPISGHDNLYWYRRVMGKEIKFLLHFVKESKQDESGMPNNRFLAERTGGTYSTLKVQPAELEDSGVYFCASSQDGGFWRGYTFGSGTRLTVV.